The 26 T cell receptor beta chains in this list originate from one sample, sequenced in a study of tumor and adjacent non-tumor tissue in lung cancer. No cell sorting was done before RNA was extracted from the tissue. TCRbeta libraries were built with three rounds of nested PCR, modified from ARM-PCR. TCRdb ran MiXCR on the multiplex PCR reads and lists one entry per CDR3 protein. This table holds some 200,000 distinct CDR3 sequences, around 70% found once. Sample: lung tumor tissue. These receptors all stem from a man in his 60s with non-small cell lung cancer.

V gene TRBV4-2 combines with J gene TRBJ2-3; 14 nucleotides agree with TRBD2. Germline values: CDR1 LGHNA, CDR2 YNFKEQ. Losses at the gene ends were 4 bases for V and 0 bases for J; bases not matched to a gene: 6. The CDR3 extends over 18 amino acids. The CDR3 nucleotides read TGTGCCAGCAGCCGGACTAGCGGGGGGACCTCAAGCACAGATACGCAGTATTTT. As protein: CASSRTSGGTSSTDTQYF.

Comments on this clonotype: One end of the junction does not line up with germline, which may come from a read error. The CDR3 DNA is TGCAGTGCTAGGGATTGGACTAGCGGGAGTGAGGCCCGATACAATGAGCAGTTTTTC. Its protein product is CSARDWTSGSEARYNEQFF. The chain combines TRBV20-1 with TRBJ2-1; 13 positions match TRBD2. Germline CDR1 reads DFQATT; CDR2 reads SNEGSKA (reference sequence). This CDR3 region has 19 residues.

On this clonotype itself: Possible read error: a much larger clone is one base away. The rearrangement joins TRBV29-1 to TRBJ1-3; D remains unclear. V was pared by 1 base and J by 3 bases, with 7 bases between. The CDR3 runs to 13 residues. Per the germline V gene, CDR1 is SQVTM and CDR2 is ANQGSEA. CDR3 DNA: TGCAGCGTTGAAGTAAGCTATGGAAACACCATATATTTT. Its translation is CSVEVSYGNTIYF.

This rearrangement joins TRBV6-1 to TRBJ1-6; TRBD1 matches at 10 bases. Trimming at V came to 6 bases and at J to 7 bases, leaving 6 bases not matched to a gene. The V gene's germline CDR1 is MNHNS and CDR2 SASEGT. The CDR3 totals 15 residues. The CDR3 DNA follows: TGTGCCAGCAGGCGACAGGGGGCAGAAAATTCACCCCTCCACTTT. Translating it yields CASRRQGAENSPLHF.

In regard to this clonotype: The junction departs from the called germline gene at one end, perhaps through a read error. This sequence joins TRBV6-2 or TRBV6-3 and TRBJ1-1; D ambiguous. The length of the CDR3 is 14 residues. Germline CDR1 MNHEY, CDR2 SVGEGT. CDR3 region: CASTKRETNIEAFF. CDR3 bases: TGTGCCAGCACCAAGCGGGAGACGAACATTGAAGCTTTCTTT.

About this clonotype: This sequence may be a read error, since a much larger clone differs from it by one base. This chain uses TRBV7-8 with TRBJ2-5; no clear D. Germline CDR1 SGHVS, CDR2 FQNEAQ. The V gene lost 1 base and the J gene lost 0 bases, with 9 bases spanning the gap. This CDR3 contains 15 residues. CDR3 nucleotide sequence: TGTGCCAGCAGCTTAGGACTTAGGTACCAAGAGACCCAGTACTTC. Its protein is CASSLGLRYQETQYF.

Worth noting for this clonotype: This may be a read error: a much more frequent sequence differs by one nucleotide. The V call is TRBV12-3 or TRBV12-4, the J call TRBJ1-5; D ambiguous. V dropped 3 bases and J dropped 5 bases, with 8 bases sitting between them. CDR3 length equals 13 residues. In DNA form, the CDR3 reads TGTGCCAGCAGTTTCGGCCGGGATCAGCCCCAGCATTTT. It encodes CASSFGRDQPQHF.

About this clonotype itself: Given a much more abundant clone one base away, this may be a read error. The CDR3 loop reads CARSQVGGRVNTEAFF. In DNA form, the CDR3 reads TGCGCCAGGAGCCAAGTTGGCGGACGGGTGAACACTGAAGCTTTCTTT. The J gene is TRBJ1-1, the V gene TRBV4-1; unclear D gene. The CDR3 extends over 16 amino acids. Germline loops: CDR1 MGHRA, CDR2 YSYEKL.

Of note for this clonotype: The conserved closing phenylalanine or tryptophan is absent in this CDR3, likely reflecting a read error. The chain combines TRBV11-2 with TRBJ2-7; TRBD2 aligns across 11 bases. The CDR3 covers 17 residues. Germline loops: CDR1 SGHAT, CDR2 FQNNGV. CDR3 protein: CASSSMRLAGWGYDQYY. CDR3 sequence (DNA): TGTGCCAGCAGCTCCATGAGACTAGCGGGGTGGGGCTACGATCAGTACTAC.

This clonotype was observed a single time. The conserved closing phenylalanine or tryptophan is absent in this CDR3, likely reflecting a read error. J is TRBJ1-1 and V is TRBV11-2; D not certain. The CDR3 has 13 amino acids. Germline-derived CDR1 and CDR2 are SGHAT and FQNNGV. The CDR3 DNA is TGTGCCAGCATCTTAAACGTGTTCGGTGAAGCTTTCCTT. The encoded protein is CASILNVFGEAFL.

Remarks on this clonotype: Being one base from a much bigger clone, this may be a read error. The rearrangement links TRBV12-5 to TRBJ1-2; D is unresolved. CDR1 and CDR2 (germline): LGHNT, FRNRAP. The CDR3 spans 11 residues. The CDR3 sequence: CARGLDSGPTF. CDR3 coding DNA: TGTGCTAGGGGTTTGGATTCAGGCCCCACCTTC.

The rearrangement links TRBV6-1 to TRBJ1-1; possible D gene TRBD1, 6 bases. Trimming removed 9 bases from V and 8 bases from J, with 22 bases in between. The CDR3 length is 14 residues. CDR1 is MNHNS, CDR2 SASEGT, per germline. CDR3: CASSRTQGATEAFF. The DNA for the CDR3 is TGTGCCAGTAGTAGGACACAGGGCGCGACGGAAGCTTTCTTT.

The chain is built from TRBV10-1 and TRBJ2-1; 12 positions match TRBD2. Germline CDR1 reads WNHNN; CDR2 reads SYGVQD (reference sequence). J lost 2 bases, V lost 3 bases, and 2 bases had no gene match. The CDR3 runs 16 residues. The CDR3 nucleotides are TGCGCCAGCAGTGAAACTAGCGGGGGGCCCTACAATGAGCAGTTCTTC. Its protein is CASSETSGGPYNEQFF.

The chain's CDR3 is CASRCTGTCPAEQYF. The CDR3 bases are TGTGCCAGCAGATGTACCGGAACATGTCCCGCCGAGCAGTACTTC. The chain has TRBV11-3 and TRBJ2-7; D gene unclear. CDR3 length equals 15 residues. The ends were cut back, 6 bases at V and 6 bases at J, with 21 bases in the middle. Germline CDR1 SGHNT, CDR2 YENEEA.

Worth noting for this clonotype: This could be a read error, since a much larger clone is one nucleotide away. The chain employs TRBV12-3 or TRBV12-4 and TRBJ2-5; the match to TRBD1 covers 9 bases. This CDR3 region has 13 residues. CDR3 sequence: CAGRWTGAETQYF. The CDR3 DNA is TGTGCCGGCAGATGGACAGGGGCAGAGACCCAGTACTTC.

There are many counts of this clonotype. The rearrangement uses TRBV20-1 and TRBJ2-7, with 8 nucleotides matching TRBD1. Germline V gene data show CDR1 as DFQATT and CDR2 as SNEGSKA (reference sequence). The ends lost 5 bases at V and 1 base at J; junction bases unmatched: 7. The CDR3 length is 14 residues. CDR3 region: CSARQGSFSYEQYF. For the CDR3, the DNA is TGCAGTGCTCGACAGGGGTCGTTTTCCTACGAGCAGTACTTC.

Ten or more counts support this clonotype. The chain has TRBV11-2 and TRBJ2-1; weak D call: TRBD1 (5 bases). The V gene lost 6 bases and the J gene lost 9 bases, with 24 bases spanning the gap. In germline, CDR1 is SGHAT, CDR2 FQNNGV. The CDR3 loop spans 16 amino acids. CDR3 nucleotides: TGTGCCAGCAGTTCCCAATATCAGGGTTCCAACAGTGAGCAGTTCTTC. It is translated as CASSSQYQGSNSEQFF.

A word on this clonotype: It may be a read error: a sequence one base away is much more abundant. CDR3 sequence (DNA): TGTGCCAGCAGAGGACGGGGAATCTATGGCTACACCTTC. Protein sequence: CASRGRGIYGYTF. The chain employs TRBV12-3 or TRBV12-4 and TRBJ1-2; D gene ambiguous. This CDR3 spans 13 amino acids. The germline V and J ends were trimmed by 6 bases and 4 bases, with 12 bases remaining between them.

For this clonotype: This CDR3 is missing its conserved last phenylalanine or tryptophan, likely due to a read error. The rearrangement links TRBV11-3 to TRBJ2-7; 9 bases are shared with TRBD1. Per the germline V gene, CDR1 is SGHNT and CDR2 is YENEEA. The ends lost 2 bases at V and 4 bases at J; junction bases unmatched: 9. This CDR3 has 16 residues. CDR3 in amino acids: CASSLSWDRVGYEQYL. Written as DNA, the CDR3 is TGTGCCAGCAGCTTAAGCTGGGACAGGGTCGGTTACGAGCAGTACTTA.

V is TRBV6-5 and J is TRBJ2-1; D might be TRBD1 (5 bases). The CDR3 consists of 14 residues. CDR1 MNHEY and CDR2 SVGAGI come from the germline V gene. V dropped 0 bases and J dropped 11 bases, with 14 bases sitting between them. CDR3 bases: TGTGCCAGCAGTTACTCGGGGCGGTACAGTAAGCAGTTCTTC. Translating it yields CASSYSGRYSKQFF.

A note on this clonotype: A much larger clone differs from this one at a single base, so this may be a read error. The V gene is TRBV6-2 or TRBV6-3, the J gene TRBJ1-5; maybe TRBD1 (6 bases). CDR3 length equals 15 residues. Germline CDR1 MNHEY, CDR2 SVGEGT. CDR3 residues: CATSRTETLNQPQHF. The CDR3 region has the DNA TGTGCCACCAGTCGGACAGAGACTTTAAATCAGCCCCAGCATTTT.

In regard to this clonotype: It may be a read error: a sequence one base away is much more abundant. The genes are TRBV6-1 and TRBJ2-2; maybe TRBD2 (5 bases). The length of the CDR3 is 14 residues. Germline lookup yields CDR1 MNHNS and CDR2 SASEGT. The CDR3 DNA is TGTGCCAGCAATGAAGTCTACCCGAGGGAGGAGCTGTTTTTT. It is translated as CASNEVYPREELFF.

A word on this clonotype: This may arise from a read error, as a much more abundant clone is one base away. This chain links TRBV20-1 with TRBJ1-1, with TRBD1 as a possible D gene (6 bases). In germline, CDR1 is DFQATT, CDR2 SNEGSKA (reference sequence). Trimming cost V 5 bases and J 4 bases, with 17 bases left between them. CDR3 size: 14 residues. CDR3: CSAPWTVGGTEAFF. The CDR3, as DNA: TGCAGTGCTCCTTGGACAGTCGGGGGCACTGAAGCTTTCTTT.

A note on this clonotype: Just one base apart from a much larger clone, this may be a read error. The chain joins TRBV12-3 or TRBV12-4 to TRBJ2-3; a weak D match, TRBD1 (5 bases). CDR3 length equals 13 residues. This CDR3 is CTSSQGFTDTQYF. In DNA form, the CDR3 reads TGTACCAGCAGTCAGGGATTCACAGATACGCAGTATTTT.

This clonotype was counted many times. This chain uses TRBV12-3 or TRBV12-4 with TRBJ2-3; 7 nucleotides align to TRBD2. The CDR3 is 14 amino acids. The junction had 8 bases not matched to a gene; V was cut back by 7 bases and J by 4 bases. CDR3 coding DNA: TGTGCCAGCATCTCCAGGGAGGGCGCAGATACGCAGTATTTT. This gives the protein CASISREGADTQYF.

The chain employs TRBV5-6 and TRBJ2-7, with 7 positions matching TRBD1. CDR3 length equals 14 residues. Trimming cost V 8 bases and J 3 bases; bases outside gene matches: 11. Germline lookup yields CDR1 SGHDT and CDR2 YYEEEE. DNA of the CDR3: TGTGCCAGTGATCTTTCGGGACAGCTCTACGAGCAGTACTTC. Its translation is CASDLSGQLYEQYF.